Presented here are 11 T cell receptor beta chains from one specimen sequenced in a study of beta chain features in type 1 diabetes. cDNA synthesis used the whole RNA isolate, giving expressed TCRB sequences. Using immunoSEQ multiplex PCR, the repertoire was profiled, and TCRdb retains in-frame clones only, with some absent. Here the sample spans 250,000 to 350,000 clones, approximately 9.9% being singletons. Sequences were obtained from naive CD4+ T cells from blood. All receptors derive from a woman aged 25-40 years in good health.

This clone was seen more than once but under ten times. The chain carries TRBV28 and TRBJ2-1, with TRBD2 identical over 12 bases. CDR1 MDHEN and CDR2 SYDVKM come from the germline V gene. J was trimmed by 0 bases and V by 4 bases; bases with no gene match: 7. CDR3 length equals 18 residues. CDR3 in amino acids: CASSWTSGDESSYNEQFF. CDR3 nucleotides: TGTGCCAGCAGTTGGACTAGCGGGGACGAAAGCTCCTACAATGAGCAGTTCTTC.

The V call is TRBV28, the J call TRBJ2-7, with a tentative D call TRBD1 (5 bases). This CDR3 has 11 amino acids. From germline, CDR1 is MDHEN and CDR2 SYDVKM. The V end lost 2 bases, the J end lost 7 bases, and 6 bases lay between the germline ends. CDR3 nucleotide sequence: TGTGCCAGCAGTTTACGACAGGAGCAGTACTTC. Its translation: CASSLRQEQYF.

This clone showed up just a few times. J is TRBJ1-5 and V is TRBV30; 9 bases fit TRBD1. This CDR3 has 16 residues. V shed 1 base and J 7 bases; nucleotides not matched to a gene: 11. Germline loops: CDR1 GTSNPN, CDR2 SVGIG (reference sequence). CDR3 protein: CAWSGNIRDREQPQHF. In DNA form, the CDR3 reads TGTGCCTGGAGTGGAAATATCCGGGACAGGGAACAGCCCCAGCATTTT.

There are a few counts of this clone. This rearrangement joins TRBV28 to TRBJ2-3, with 9 bases identical to TRBD2. Looked up from germline, CDR1 is MDHEN and CDR2 is SYDVKM. This CDR3 region has 15 residues. With 5 bases clipped from V and 5 bases from J, the junction kept 8 bases outside the gene matches. CDR3 sequence (DNA): TGTGCCAGCAGTCCCACCGGCGGGAGGGGAGATACGCAGTATTTT. Translating gives CASSPTGGRGDTQYF.

V usage is TRBV19 and J usage is TRBJ2-7; 11 nucleotides match TRBD2. V lost 4 bases and J lost 1; bases outside the gene matches: 6. The CDR3 extends over 16 amino acids. Germline V gene data show CDR1 as LNHDA and CDR2 as SQIVND (reference sequence). CDR3: CASSKSGTSGSYEQYF. The CDR3 coding sequence is TGTGCCAGTAGTAAATCCGGGACTAGCGGATCCTACGAGCAGTACTTC.

This chain links TRBV28 with TRBJ2-1; D unclear. With 6 bases removed from V and 0 bases from J, the gap between germline ends came to 15 bases. The germline CDR1 and CDR2 sequences are MDHEN and SYDVKM. The CDR3 is 16 amino acids. For the CDR3, the DNA is TGTGCCAGCAGCTCAACAGACGGCAGCTCCTACAATGAGCAGTTCTTC. This sequence encodes CASSSTDGSSYNEQFF. Supplemented by reference TRBV28 and TRBJ2-1, the full variable domain reads DVKVTQSSRYLVKRTGEKVFLECVQDMDHENMFWYRQDPGLGLRLIYFSYDVKMKEKGDIPEGYSVSREKKERFSLILESASTNQTSMYLCASSSTDGSSYNEQFFGPGTRLTVL.

The chain links TRBV19 to TRBJ2-5; D is unresolved. The CDR3 extends over 14 amino acids. V lost 6 bases, J lost 2 bases, and 13 bases lay in between. Germline CDR1 and CDR2: LNHDA and SQIVND (reference sequence). CDR3 coding DNA: TGTGCCAGTAGCGGCATGGCGGCTCAAGAGACCCAGTACTTC. This gives the protein CASSGMAAQETQYF.

This clone was picked up a small number of times. The chain joins TRBV7-2 to TRBJ2-6, with a weak D call TRBD1 (6 bases). This CDR3 contains 18 residues. The V end lost 3 bases, the J end lost 1 base, and 16 bases lay between the germline ends. Per germline, CDR1 SGHTA and CDR2 FQGNSA. The CDR3 region is CASSFDRLSTSGANVLTF. The CDR3 DNA sequence: TGTGCCAGCAGCTTTGACAGGCTAAGCACTTCTGGGGCCAACGTCCTGACTTTC.

The CDR3 spells CASSHGQGFSYEQYF. CDR3 DNA: TGTGCCAGCAGCCATGGACAGGGGTTTTCCTACGAGCAGTACTTC. The chain uses TRBV6-5 and TRBJ2-7; 9 bases fit TRBD1. V gave up 6 bases and J gave up 1 base; unmatched junction bases: 7. The CDR3 spans 15 residues. Germline V gene data show CDR1 as MNHEY and CDR2 as SVGAGI.

This clone has just a few counts. This chain links TRBV10-3 with TRBJ2-5; 10 bases fit TRBD2. Germline V gives CDR1 ENHRY, CDR2 SYGVKD. This CDR3 is 13 amino acids long. The V segment lost 5 bases and the J segment 4 bases; nucleotides outside the gene matches: 1. The CDR3 DNA sequence: TGTGCCATCAGTCCTAGCGGGGGAGAGACCCAGTACTTC. Amino acid sequence: CAISPSGGETQYF.

The sample holds a few counts of this clone. This chain joins TRBV15 and TRBJ2-5, with 8 bases lining up with TRBD1. V gave up 5 bases and J gave up 4 bases; unmatched junction bases: 6. Per germline, CDR1 LNHNV and CDR2 YYDKDF (reference sequence). The CDR3 runs 14 residues. The chain's CDR3 is CATSAITGGETQYF. The CDR3 region has the DNA TGTGCCACCAGCGCGATTACAGGGGGAGAGACCCAGTACTTC.